This TCR beta chain was recorded in a study of blood T cells in healthy people across ages. Germline V gene sequence: CDR1 MNHEY, CDR2 SVGEGT. The J segment lost 2 bases and the V segment lost 8 bases, leaving 19 bases of the junction unmatched. CDR3 length equals 19 residues. It was with a sample-barcoded 5' primer and a J-beta primer mix that a second PCR of roughly 6 to 11 cycles was run. Each CDR3 protein gets one entry after TCRdb re-called the 5' RACE reads with MiXCR. This sample has hundreds of thousands of distinct CDR3 sequences, with less than 45% found just once. The chain uses TRBV6-2 or TRBV6-3 and TRBJ1-5; 9 positions agree with TRBD1. This clonotype originated in a man of 80 years or more in good health. Sequencing used blood. The CDR3 region has the DNA TGTGCCAGCGAGACCACCGGGACAGGGTTGTTTGGCGGCAATCAGCCCCAGCATTTT. This gives the protein CASETTGTGLFGGNQPQHF.